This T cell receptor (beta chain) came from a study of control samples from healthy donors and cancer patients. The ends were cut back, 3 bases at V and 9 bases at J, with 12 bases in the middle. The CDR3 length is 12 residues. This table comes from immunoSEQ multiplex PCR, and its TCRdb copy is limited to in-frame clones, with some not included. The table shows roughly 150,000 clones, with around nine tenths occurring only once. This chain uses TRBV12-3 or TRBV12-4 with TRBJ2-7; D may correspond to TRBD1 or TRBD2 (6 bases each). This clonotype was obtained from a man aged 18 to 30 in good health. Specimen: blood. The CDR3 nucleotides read TGTGCCAGCAGTTTGGGGGGCGATGGGCAGTACTTC. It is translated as CASSLGGDGQYF.